The 24 T cell receptor beta chains below come from one sample, sequenced in a study of T cells in tuberculosis. Sequencing was performed with immunoSEQ multiplex PCR; in TCRdb, only in-frame clones are kept and a portion is missing. The sample records 30,000 to 45,000 clones, over 90% being singletons. The sequencing sample was made of PBMCs. These receptors were collected from a donor under 30 with latent tuberculosis or without tuberculosis infection.

The chain has TRBV7-6 and TRBJ2-2; 7 bases are a match to TRBD1. After removal of 3 bases from V and 5 bases from J, the junction contained 6 bases not matched to a gene. Germline CDR1 reads SGHVS; CDR2 reads FNYEAQ. This CDR3 has 15 residues. The CDR3 DNA follows: TGTGCCAGCAGCTTGAGTCCAGGGGGTACCGGGGAGCTGTTTTTT. Translating gives CASSLSPGGTGELFF.

This clone was recorded a few times. The chain has TRBV4-1 and TRBJ1-2; the match to TRBD1 covers 8 bases. Germline trimming cut 1 base from V and 5 bases from J; bases unmatched to any gene: 6. CDR1 is MGHRA, CDR2 YSYEKL, per germline. This CDR3 region has 15 residues. The CDR3 nucleotides read TGCGCCAGCAGCCAAGCTATGGACAGGGTATATGGCTACACCTTC. Translation: CASSQAMDRVYGYTF.

J is TRBJ1-2 and V is TRBV5-6; D is perhaps TRBD1 (5 bases). Germline assignment: CDR1 SGHDT and CDR2 YYEEEE. The CDR3 consists of 15 residues. Trimming took off 6 bases at V and 1 base at J, with 16 bases between the two ends. The CDR3 DNA reads TGTGCCAGCATAATTGGACAAAACCTTAACTATGGCTACACCTTC. The encoded protein is CASIIGQNLNYGYTF.

The chain recombines TRBV6-1 with TRBJ2-7; D not certain. The CDR3 runs 14 residues. Looked up from germline, CDR1 is MNHNS and CDR2 is SASEGT. Trimming took off 2 bases at V and 0 bases at J, with 8 bases between the two ends. The CDR3 DNA reads TGTGCCAGCAGTGAATTCGCAGGCTCCTACGAGCAGTACTTC. Translated, it gives CASSEFAGSYEQYF.

The chain has TRBV9 and TRBJ1-2, with D possibly matching TRBD1 (6 bases). The CDR3 sequence is 16 residues long. V was pared by 4 bases and J by 6 bases, with 22 bases between. Germline CDR1 is SGDLS and CDR2 is YYNGEE. The CDR3 nucleotides read TGTGCCAGCAGCTCCCTGAAAGGCAGGGGTCAGCATGGCTACACCTTC. Residues: CASSSLKGRGQHGYTF. Full variable domain (outside the CDR3, taken from reference TRBV9 and TRBJ1-2): DSGVTQTPKHLITATGQRVTLRCSPRSGDLSVYWYQQSLDQGLQFLIQYYNGEERAKGNILERFSAQQFPDLHSELNLSSLELGDSALYFCASSSLKGRGQHGYTFGSGTRLTVV.

The CDR3 sequence: CASSLEDRAYGYTF. The CDR3 DNA is TGTGCCAGCAGCTTGGAGGACAGGGCATATGGCTACACCTTC. This chain joins TRBV5-4 and TRBJ1-2; 8 bases are a match to TRBD1. This CDR3 is built from 14 residues. With V trimmed by 0 bases and J by 5 bases, 3 bases remained unmatched. Per the germline V gene, CDR1 is SGHNT and CDR2 is YYREEE (reference sequence).

A single count supports this clone. This chain links TRBV29-1 with TRBJ2-2; 9 bases map to TRBD1. The CDR3 consists of 13 residues. Trimming took 7 bases from V and 10 from J; bases not matched to a gene: 10. The germline V gene has CDR1 SQVTM and CDR2 ANQGSEA. The CDR3 bases are TGCAGCGCCATCCCGGGACAGGGATCGGAGCTGTTTTTT. It translates to CSAIPGQGSELFF.

V is TRBV4-2 and J is TRBJ1-1, with unresolved D. The CDR3 loop spans 16 amino acids. V lost 0 bases and J 1 base, leaving 12 bases between the germline ends. The germline V gene has CDR1 LGHNA and CDR2 YNFKEQ. This chain's CDR3 is CASSQDPPGPNTEAFF. CDR3 coding DNA: TGTGCCAGCAGCCAAGATCCGCCAGGCCCGAACACTGAAGCTTTCTTT.

The CDR3 DNA reads as TGTGCCAGCAGTGACACTCGGGACAGCCCACACACCTTC. It specifies CASSDTRDSPHTF. The J gene is TRBJ1-2, the V gene TRBV6-4, with TRBD1 identical over 7 bases. The CDR3 has 13 amino acids. The J segment lost 12 bases and the V segment lost 2 bases, leaving 9 bases of the junction unmatched. Germline V gene sequence: CDR1 MRHNA, CDR2 SNTAGT.

The chain links TRBV5-1 to TRBJ1-2; D is undetermined. CDR3 length: 13 amino acids. Germline V gene sequence: CDR1 SGHRS, CDR2 YFSETQ. Deletions cut 0 bases from V and 4 bases from J, with 7 bases between. The CDR3 spells CASSLGTPYGYTF. The CDR3 DNA follows: TGCGCCAGCAGCTTGGGAACACCCTATGGCTACACCTTC.

The V call is TRBV14, the J call TRBJ2-3, with TRBD2 matching 10 bases. Germline CDR1 is SGHDN and CDR2 is FVKESK. This CDR3 comprises 17 residues. Trimming took 5 bases from V and 2 from J; bases not matched to a gene: 10. The CDR3 DNA follows: TGTGCCAGCAGCTCGAGTCTAGCGGGGGAAAACACAGATACGCAGTATTTT. Translating gives CASSSSLAGENTDTQYF.

The rearrangement links TRBV15 to TRBJ1-6; weak D call: TRBD1 (6 bases). V was pared by 0 bases and J by 7 bases, with 10 bases between. Germline values: CDR1 LNHNV, CDR2 YYDKDF (reference sequence). The CDR3 consists of 15 residues. The chain's CDR3 is CATSRDRGKNSPLHF. Written as DNA, the CDR3 is TGTGCCACCAGCAGAGACAGGGGAAAGAATTCACCCCTCCACTTT.

This sequence joins TRBV6-1 and TRBJ1-4, with 8 bases that match TRBD1. Trimming removed 6 bases from V and 2 bases from J; junction bases left unmatched: 2. In germline, CDR1 is MNHNS, CDR2 SASEGT. The CDR3 is 14 residues long. Here the CDR3 reads CASSRTGTNEKLFF. The CDR3 region has the DNA TGTGCCAGCAGCCGGACAGGGACTAATGAAAAACTGTTTTTT.

In its sample, this clone was seen once. This chain connects TRBV11-3 to TRBJ2-3; D is perhaps TRBD2 (5 bases). The CDR3 totals 15 residues. The V gene lost 5 bases and the J gene lost 1 base, with 13 bases spanning the gap. The germline CDR1 and CDR2 sequences are SGHNT and YENEEA. The CDR3: CASSPEGTGTDTQYF. The CDR3 DNA reads TGTGCCAGCAGCCCCGAGGGTACTGGCACAGATACGCAGTATTTT.

The table lists this clone with a count of one. The chain joins TRBV7-9 to TRBJ1-2, with D unresolved. This CDR3 contains 12 residues. Germline V gives CDR1 SEHNR, CDR2 FQNEAQ (reference sequence). V lost 10 bases to trimming and J lost 0 bases, with 9 bases between them. CDR3 sequence (DNA): TGTGCCACACAGATGACTAACTATGGCTACACCTTC. It codes for CATQMTNYGYTF.

CDR3 amino acids: CASSLRGTSGGSTDTQYF. CDR3 nucleotides: TGTGCCAGCAGCTTACGGGGGACTAGCGGGGGTAGCACAGATACGCAGTATTTT. V usage is TRBV13 and J usage is TRBJ2-3; 14 nucleotides match TRBD2. This CDR3 has 18 residues. Germline V gene data show CDR1 as PRHDT and CDR2 as FYEKMQ (reference sequence). With V trimmed by 2 bases and J by 0 bases, 4 bases remained unmatched.

The chain links TRBV5-1 to TRBJ1-3; D gene ambiguous. The CDR3 is 17 residues long. V was pared by 1 base and J by 0 bases, with 14 bases between. Germline CDR1 SGHRS, CDR2 YFSETQ. CDR3 bases: TGCGCCAGCAGCTTGCGCGGCCAAACAAGCTCTGGAAACACCATATATTTT. It codes for CASSLRGQTSSGNTIYF. The entire variable domain, with the rest obtained from reference TRBV5-1 and TRBJ1-3, is as follows: KAGVTQTPRYLIKTRGQQVTLSCSPISGHRSVSWYQQTPGQGLQFLFEYFSETQRNKGNFPGRFSGRQFSNSRSEMNVSTLELGDSALYLCASSLRGQTSSGNTIYFGEGSWLTVV.

The table lists this clone with a few counts. The V call is TRBV21-1, the J call TRBJ2-1; the D call TRBD2 from the table was never checked on the DNA. TRBV21-1 is described as a pseudogene. This CDR3 is 14 amino acids long. The chain's CDR3 is CASSTSGGPSGQFF. Here the CDR3 DNA reads TGTGCCAGCAGCACTAGCGGGGGGCCCTCTGGGCAGTTCTTC.

The table lists this clone with a count of one. The rearrangement joins TRBV7-2 to TRBJ2-6, with D unclear. The CDR3 length is 15 residues. The V gene's germline CDR1 is SGHTA and CDR2 FQGNSA. The V and J ends lost 1 base and 11 bases respectively, with 15 bases between them. The CDR3 DNA follows: TGTGCCAGCAGCTTAGGAGGTGCCACCCTCGACGTCCTGACTTTC. Protein sequence: CASSLGGATLDVLTF.

V is TRBV7-6 and J is TRBJ1-1; D gene ambiguous. This CDR3 has 13 residues. Between the trimmed V and J ends, which lost 1 base and 4 bases, there was a span of 7 bases. The V gene's germline CDR1 is SGHVS and CDR2 FNYEAQ. The CDR3 spells CASSLGQATEAFF. The CDR3 DNA is TGTGCCAGCAGCTTAGGCCAAGCCACTGAAGCTTTCTTT.

The chain employs TRBV19 and TRBJ1-2; D possibly corresponds to TRBD1 (5 bases). CDR1 is LNHDA and CDR2 is SQIVND in the germline V gene (reference sequence). V lost 3 bases to trimming and J lost 4 bases, with 15 bases between them. The CDR3 totals 15 residues. As DNA, the CDR3 is TGTGCCAGTAGTATCTCGGGGGACGGGGGCTATGGCTACACCTTC. It specifies CASSISGDGGYGYTF. Full variable domain (missing parts from reference TRBV19 and TRBJ1-2): DGGITQSPKYLFRKEGQNVTLSCEQNLNHDAMYWYRQDPGQGLRLIYYSQIVNDFQKGDIAEGYSVSREKKESFPLTVTSAQKNPTAFYLCASSISGDGGYGYTFGSGTRLTVV.

The chain joins TRBV2 to TRBJ2-7, with 8 nucleotides matching TRBD1. The CDR3 is 14 amino acids. With 7 bases clipped from V and 0 bases from J, the junction kept 5 bases outside the gene matches. CDR1 SNHLY and CDR2 FYNNEI come from the germline V gene. CDR3 sequence: CASKDRESSYEQYF. CDR3 nucleotide sequence: TGTGCCAGCAAGGACAGGGAGTCCTCCTACGAGCAGTACTTC.

This chain uses TRBV5-5 with TRBJ2-1; a weak D match, TRBD1 (5 bases). V lost 1 base and J lost 2, with 10 bases in between. Germline CDR1 reads SGHKS; CDR2 reads YYEKEE (reference sequence). CDR3 length: 15 amino acids. CDR3: CASSLRREAYNEQFF. CDR3 DNA: TGTGCCAGCAGCTTGCGCAGGGAAGCCTACAATGAGCAGTTCTTC.

V and J are TRBV14 and TRBJ1-3; perhaps TRBD1 as D (5 bases). Trimming took off 4 bases at V and 4 bases at J, with 11 bases between the two ends. Germline lookup yields CDR1 SGHDN and CDR2 FVKESK. The CDR3 totals 14 residues. The CDR3 is CASSLDRQGNTIYF. In DNA, the CDR3 is TGTGCCAGCAGCCTTGACAGACAAGGAAACACCATATATTTT.